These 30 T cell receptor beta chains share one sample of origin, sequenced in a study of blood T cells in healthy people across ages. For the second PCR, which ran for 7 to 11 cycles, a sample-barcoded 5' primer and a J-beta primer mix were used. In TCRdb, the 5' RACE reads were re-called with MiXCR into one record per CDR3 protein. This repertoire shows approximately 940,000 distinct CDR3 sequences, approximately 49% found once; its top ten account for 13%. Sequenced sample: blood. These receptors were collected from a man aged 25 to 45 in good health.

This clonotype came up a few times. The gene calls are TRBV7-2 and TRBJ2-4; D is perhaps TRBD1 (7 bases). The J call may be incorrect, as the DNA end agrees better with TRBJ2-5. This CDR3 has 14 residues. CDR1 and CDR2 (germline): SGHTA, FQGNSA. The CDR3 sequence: CASKEGQSQETQYF. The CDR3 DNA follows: TGTGCCAGCAAGGAGGGACAGAGCCAAGAGACCCAGTACTTC.

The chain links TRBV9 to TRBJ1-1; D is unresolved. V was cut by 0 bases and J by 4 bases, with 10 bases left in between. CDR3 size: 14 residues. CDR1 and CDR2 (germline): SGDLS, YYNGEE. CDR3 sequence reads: CASSVAGPGTEAFF. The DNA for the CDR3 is TGTGCCAGCAGCGTAGCCGGGCCAGGCACTGAAGCTTTCTTT.

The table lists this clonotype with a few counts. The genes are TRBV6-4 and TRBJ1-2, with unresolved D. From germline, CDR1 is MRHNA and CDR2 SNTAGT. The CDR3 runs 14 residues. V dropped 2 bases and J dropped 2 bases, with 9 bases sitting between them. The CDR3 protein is CASSDDGENYGYTF. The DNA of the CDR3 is TGTGCCAGCAGTGACGACGGGGAGAACTATGGCTACACCTTC.

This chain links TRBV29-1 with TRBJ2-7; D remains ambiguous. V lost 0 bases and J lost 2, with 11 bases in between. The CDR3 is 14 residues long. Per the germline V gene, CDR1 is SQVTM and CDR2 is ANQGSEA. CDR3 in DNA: TGCAGCGTTGAAGATTCAAAGGGTGCCTACGAGCAGTACTTC. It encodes CSVEDSKGAYEQYF.

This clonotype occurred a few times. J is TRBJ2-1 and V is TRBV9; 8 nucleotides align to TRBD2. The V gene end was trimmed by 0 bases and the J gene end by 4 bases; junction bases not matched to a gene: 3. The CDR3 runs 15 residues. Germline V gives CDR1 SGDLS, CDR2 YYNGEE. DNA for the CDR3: TGTGCCAGCAGCGTAGCTAGCGGGCAATACAATGAGCAGTTCTTC. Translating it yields CASSVASGQYNEQFF.

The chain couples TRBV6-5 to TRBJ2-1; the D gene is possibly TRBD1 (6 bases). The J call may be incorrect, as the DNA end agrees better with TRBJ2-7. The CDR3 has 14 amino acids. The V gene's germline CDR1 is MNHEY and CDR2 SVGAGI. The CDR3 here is CASRVPGVYNEQYF. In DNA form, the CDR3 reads TGTGCCAGCAGGGTGCCAGGGGTCTACAATGAGCAGTACTTC.

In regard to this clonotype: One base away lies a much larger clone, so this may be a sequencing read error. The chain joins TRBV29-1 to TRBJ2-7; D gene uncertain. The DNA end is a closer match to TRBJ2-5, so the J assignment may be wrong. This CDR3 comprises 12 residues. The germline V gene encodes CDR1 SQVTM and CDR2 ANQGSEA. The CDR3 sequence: CSIGRAQETQYF. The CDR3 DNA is TGCAGCATTGGTAGGGCGCAGGAGACCCAGTACTTC.

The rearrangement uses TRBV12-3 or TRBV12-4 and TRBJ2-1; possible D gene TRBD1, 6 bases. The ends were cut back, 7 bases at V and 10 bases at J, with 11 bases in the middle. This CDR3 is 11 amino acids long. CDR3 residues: CASTQGYEQFF. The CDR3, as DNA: TGTGCCAGCACCCAGGGGTACGAGCAGTTCTTC.

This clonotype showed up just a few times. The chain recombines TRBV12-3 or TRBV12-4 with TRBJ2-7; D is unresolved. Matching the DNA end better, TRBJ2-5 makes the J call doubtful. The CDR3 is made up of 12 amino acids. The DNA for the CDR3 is TGTGCCAGCAGTTTTGGGTGGGCGACCCAGTACTTC. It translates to CASSFGWATQYF.

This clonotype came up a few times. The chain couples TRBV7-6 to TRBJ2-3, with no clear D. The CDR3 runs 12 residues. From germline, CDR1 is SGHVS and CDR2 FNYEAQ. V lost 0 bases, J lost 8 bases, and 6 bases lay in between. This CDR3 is CASSLAGRTQYF. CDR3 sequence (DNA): TGTGCCAGCAGCTTAGCGGGCCGTACGCAGTATTTT.

The CDR3 DNA reads TGCAGCGTTCAAAAGGGGCTCGGGGACGAGCAGTACTTC. It yields the protein CSVQKGLGDEQYF. The chain couples TRBV29-1 to TRBJ2-7; D might be TRBD1 or TRBD2, each matching 5 bases. Between the trimmed V and J ends, which lost 5 bases and 5 bases, there was a span of 16 bases. Per germline, CDR1 SQVTM and CDR2 ANQGSEA. The CDR3 runs 13 residues.

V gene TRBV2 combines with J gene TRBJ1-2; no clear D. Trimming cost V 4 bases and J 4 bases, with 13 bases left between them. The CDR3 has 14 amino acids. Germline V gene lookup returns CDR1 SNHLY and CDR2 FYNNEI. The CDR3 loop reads CASSGEGGRYGYTF. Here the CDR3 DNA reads TGTGCCAGCAGTGGAGAGGGCGGACGCTATGGCTACACCTTC.

The CDR3 nucleotides are TGCGCCAGCAGCTTGGCTCCCGGGTTGAATGGCTACACCTTC. This encodes CASSLAPGLNGYTF. This rearrangement joins TRBV5-1 to TRBJ1-2; D remains unclear. The CDR3 sequence is 14 residues long. The germline gives CDR1 SGHRS, CDR2 YFSETQ. V was cut by 0 bases and J by 6 bases, with 12 bases left in between.

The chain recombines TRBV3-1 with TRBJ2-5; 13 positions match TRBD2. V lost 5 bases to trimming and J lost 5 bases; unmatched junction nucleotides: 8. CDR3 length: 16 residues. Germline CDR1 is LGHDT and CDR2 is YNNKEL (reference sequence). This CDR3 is CASSGLAGETVETQYF. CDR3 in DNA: TGTGCCAGCAGCGGACTAGCGGGGGAAACGGTGGAGACCCAGTACTTC.

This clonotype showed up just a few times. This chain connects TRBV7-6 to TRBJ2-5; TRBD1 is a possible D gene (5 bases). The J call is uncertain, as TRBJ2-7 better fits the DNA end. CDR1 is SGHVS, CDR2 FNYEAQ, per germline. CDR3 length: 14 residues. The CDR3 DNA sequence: TGTGCCAGCAGCTTAGTCTCAGGGTCCCACGAGCAGTACTTC. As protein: CASSLVSGSHEQYF.

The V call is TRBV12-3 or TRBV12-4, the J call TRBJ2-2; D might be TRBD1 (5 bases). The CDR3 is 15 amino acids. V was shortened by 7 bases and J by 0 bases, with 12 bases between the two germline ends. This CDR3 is CASTRQSSNTGELFF. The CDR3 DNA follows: TGTGCCAGCACCCGACAGTCTTCGAACACCGGGGAGCTGTTTTTT.

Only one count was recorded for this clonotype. For the CDR3, the DNA is TGCGCCAGCAGACCCGGGACAGGGGCTATGGAGCCCCAGCATTTT. Its protein is CASRPGTGAMEPQHF. The chain employs TRBV5-1 and TRBJ1-5; 10 nucleotides agree with TRBD1. This CDR3 contains 15 residues. Germline CDR1 is SGHRS and CDR2 is YFSETQ. J was trimmed by 8 bases and V by 5 bases; bases with no gene match: 10.

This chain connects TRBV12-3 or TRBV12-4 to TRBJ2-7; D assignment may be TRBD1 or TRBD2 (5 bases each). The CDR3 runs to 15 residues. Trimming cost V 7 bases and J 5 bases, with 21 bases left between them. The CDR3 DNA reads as TGTGCCAGCAAGGATCCCGGGACGGGCGTAAACGAGCAGTACTTC. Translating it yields CASKDPGTGVNEQYF.

The CDR3 here is CASSYSGGADLSYEQYF. The CDR3 DNA follows: TGTGCCAGCAGTTACTCGGGCGGGGCGGACCTCTCCTACGAGCAGTACTTC. This chain links TRBV6-6 with TRBJ2-7; D may be TRBD2 (6 bases). The CDR3 is made up of 17 amino acids. Trimming took off 0 bases at V and 0 bases at J, with 15 bases between the two ends. Germline lookup yields CDR1 MNHNY and CDR2 SVGAGI (reference sequence).

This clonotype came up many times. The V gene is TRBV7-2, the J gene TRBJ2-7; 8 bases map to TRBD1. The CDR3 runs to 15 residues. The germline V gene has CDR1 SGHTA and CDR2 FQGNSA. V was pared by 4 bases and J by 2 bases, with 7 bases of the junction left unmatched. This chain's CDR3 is CASSSSGTGTYEQYF. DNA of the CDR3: TGTGCCAGCAGCTCCTCCGGGACAGGAACCTACGAGCAGTACTTC.

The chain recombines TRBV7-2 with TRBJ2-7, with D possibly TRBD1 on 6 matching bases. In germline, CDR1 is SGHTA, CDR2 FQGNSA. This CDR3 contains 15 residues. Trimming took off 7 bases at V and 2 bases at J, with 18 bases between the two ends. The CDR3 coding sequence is TGTGCCAGCACCTCTGGACAGTCCTCGGCCTACGAGCAGTACTTC. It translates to CASTSGQSSAYEQYF.

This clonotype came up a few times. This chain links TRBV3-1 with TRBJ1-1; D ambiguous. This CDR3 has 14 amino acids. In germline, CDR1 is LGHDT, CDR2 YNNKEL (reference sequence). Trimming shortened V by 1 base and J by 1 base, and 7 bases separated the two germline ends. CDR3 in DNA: TGTGCCAGCAGCCAAGGGACGGGGAACACTGAAGCTTTCTTT. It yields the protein CASSQGTGNTEAFF. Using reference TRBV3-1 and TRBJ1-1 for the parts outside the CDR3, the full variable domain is DTAVSQTPKYLVTQMGNDKSIKCEQNLGHDTMYWYKQDSKKFLKIMFSYNNKELIINETVPNRFSPKSPDKAHLNLHINSLELGDSAVYFCASSQGTGNTEAFFGQGTRLTVV.

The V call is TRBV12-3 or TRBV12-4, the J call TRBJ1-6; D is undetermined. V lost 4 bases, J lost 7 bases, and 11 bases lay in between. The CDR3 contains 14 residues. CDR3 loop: CASSSAWLNSPLHF. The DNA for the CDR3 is TGTGCCAGCAGTTCCGCTTGGTTGAATTCACCCCTCCACTTT.

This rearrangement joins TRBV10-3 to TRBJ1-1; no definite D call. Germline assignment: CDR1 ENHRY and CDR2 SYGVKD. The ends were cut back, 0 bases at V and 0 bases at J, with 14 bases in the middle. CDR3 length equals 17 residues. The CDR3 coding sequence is TGTGCCATCAGTGAGTCGGGAGGGCTACGGATGAACACTGAAGCTTTCTTT. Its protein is CAISESGGLRMNTEAFF.

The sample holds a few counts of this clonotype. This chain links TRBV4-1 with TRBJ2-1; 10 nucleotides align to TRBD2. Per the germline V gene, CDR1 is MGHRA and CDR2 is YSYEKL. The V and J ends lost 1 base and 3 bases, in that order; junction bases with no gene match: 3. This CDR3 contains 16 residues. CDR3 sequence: CASSQALAGFYNEQFF. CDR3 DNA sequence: TGCGCCAGCAGCCAAGCACTAGCGGGGTTCTACAATGAGCAGTTCTTC.

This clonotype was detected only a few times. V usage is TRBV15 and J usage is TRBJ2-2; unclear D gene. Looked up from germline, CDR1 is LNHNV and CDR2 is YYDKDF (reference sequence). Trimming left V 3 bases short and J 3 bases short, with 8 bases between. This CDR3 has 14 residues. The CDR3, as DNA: TGTGCCACCAGCAGTAGGTCAGACACCGGGGAGCTGTTTTTT. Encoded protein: CATSSRSDTGELFF.

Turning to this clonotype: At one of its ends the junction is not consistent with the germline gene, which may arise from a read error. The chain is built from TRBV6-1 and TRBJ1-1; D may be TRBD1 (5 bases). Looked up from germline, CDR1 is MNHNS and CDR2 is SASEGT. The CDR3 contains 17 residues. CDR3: CAGSPSGLALVLAEAFF. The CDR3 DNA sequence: TGTGCCGGCAGCCCTTCGGGACTTGCTCTCGTGTTAGCTGAAGCTTTCTTT.

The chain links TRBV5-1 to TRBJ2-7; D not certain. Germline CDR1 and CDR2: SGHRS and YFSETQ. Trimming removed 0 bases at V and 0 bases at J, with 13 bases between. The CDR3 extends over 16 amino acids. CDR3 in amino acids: CASSLAYPGNSYEQYF. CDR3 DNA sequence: TGCGCCAGCAGCTTGGCCTATCCTGGGAACTCCTACGAGCAGTACTTC.

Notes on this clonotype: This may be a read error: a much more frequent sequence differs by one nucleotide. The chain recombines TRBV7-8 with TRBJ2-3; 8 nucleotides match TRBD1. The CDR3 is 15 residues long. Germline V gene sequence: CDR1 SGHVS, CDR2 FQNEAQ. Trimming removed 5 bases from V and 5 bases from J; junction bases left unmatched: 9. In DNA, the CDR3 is TGTGCCAGCAGCCTCCGACAGGGGCCAATAGATACGCAGTATTTT. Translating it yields CASSLRQGPIDTQYF.

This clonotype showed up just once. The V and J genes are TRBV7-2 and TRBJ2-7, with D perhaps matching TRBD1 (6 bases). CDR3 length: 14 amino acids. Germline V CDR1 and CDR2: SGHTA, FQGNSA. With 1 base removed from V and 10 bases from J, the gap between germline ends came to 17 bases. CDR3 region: CASSLGGGKRGQYF. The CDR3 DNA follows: TGTGCCAGCAGCTTAGGAGGGGGAAAGAGGGGCCAGTACTTC.